The source of this T cell receptor (beta chain) is a study of glioma-infiltrating T cells. The iRepertoire nested amplicon-rescue multiplex PCR amplified TCR alpha and beta CDR3s from RNA. For one-step reverse transcription and amplification, about 85-400 ng of tissue mRNA or PBMC total RNA was used. TCRdb redid the calling of the multiplex PCR reads with MiXCR, one entry per CDR3 protein. The table has more than 100,000 distinct CDR3 sequences, about 30% seen once. Germline CDR1 reads SGHVS; CDR2 reads FQNEAQ. V lost 4 bases and J lost 6, with 21 bases in between. This CDR3 contains 16 residues. This clonotype was detected ten times or more.

This TCR derives from a human donor with low-grade glioma or glioblastoma, undergoing nonglioma brain surgery, or in good health (not recorded which). Material for sequencing was glioma tissue, nonneoplastic brain tissue, or PBMCs (not recorded which). The chain recombines TRBV7-8 with TRBJ2-5; D not certain. The CDR3 is CASSSPITGRPQTQYF. The CDR3 nucleotides are TGTGCCAGCAGCTCACCAATAACGGGCAGACCGCAGACCCAGTACTTC.